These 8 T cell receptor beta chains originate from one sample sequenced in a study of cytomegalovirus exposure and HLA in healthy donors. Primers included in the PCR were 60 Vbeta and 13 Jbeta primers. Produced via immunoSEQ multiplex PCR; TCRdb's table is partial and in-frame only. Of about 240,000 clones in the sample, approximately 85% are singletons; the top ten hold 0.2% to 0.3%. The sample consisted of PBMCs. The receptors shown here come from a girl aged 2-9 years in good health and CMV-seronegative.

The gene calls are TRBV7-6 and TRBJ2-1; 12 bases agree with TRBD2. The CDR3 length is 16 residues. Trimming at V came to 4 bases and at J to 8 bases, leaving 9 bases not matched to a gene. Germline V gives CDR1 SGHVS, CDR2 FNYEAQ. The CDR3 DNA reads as TGTGCCAGCAGCTCCACCCGACTAGCGGGAGACGATGAGCAGTTCTTC. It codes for CASSSTRLAGDDEQFF.

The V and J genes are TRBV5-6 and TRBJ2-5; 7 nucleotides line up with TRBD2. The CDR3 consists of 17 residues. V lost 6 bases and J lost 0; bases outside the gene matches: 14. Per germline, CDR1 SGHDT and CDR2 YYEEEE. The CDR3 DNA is TGTGCCAGCAACCCGGGGTGGATAGCGGGCCACCAAGAGACCCAGTACTTC. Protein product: CASNPGWIAGHQETQYF.

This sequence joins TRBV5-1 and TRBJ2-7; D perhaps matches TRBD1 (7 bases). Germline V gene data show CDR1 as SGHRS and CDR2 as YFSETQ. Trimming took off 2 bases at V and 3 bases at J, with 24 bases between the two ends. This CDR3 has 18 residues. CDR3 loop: CASSFIGAGQTSNYEQYF. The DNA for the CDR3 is TGCGCCAGCAGCTTTATCGGGGCGGGACAGACCTCTAACTACGAGCAGTACTTC. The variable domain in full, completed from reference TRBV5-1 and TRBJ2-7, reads KAGVTQTPRYLIKTRGQQVTLSCSPISGHRSVSWYQQTPGQGLQFLFEYFSETQRNKGNFPGRFSGRQFSNSRSEMNVSTLELGDSALYLCASSFIGAGQTSNYEQYFGPGTRLTVT.

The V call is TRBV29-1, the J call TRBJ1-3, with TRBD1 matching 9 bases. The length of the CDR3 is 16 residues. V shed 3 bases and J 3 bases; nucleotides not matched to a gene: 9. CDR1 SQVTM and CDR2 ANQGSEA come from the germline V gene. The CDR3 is CSVERAGQGSGNTIYF. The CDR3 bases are TGCAGCGTTGAGAGGGCCGGACAGGGGAGTGGAAACACCATATATTTT.

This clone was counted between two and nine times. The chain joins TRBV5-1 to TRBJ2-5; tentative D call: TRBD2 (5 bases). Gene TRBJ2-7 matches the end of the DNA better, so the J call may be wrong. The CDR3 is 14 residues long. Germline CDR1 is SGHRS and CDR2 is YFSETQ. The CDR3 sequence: CASSLVAGSYEQYF. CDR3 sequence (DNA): TGCGCCAGCAGCTTGGTTGCGGGTTCCTACGAGCAGTACTTC.

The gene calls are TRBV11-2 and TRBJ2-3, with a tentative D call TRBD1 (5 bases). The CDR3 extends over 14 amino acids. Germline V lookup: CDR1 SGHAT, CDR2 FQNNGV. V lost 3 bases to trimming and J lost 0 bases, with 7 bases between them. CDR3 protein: CASSFAGSTDTQYF. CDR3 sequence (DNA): TGTGCCAGCAGCTTTGCAGGGAGCACAGATACGCAGTATTTT.

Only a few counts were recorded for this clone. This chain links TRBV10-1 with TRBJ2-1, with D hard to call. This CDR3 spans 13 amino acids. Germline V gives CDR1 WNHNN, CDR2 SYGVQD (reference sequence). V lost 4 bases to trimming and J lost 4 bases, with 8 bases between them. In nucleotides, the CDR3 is TGCGCCAGCAGTGGGGCCGATTACAATGAGCAGTTCTTC. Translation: CASSGADYNEQFF.

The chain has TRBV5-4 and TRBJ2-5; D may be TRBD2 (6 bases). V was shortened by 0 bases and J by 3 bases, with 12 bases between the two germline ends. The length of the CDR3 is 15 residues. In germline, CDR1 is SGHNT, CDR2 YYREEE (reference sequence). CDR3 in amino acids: CASSLVQGGEETQYF. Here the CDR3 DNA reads TGTGCCAGCAGCTTGGTGCAGGGCGGGGAAGAGACCCAGTACTTC.